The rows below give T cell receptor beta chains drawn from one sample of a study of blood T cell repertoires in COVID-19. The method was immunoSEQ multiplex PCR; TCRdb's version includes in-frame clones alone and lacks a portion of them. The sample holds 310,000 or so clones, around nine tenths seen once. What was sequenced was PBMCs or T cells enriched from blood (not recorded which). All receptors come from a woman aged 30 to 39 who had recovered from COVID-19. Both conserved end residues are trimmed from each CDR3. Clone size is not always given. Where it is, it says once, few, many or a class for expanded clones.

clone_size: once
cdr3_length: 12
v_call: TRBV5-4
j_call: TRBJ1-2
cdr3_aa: ASSLGGGTDGYT

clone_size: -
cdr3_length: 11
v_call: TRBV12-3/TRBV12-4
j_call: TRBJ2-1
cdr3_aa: ASRLGQYNEQF

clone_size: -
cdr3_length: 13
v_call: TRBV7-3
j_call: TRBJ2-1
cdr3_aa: ASIQWSGVYNEQF

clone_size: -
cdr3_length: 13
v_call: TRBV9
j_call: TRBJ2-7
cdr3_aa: ASSVVAGGAHEQY

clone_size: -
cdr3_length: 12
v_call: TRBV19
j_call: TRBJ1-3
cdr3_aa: ASSARNSGNTIY

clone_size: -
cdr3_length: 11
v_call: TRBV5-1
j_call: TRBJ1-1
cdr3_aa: ASSVTGRLEAF

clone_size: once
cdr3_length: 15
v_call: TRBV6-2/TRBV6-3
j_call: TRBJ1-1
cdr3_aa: ASSYPPGRIRNTEAF

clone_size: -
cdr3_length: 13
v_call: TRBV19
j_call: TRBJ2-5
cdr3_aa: ASSLGTSGKETQY

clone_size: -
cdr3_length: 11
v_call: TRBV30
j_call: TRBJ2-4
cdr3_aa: AWGQGTQNIQY

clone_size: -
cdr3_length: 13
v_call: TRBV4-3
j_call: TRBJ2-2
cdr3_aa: ASSQTGLAGGELF

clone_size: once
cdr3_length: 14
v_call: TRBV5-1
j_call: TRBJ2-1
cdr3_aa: ASSPRLAGVDNEQF

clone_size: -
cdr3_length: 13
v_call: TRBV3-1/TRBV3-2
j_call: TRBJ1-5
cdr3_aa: ASSQEQFGNQPQH

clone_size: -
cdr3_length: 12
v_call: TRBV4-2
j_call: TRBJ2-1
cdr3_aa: ASSGQGVHNEQF

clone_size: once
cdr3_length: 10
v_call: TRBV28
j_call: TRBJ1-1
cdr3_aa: ASSADRTEAF

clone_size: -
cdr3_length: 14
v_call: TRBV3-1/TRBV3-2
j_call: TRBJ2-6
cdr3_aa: ASTFLRVDGANVLT

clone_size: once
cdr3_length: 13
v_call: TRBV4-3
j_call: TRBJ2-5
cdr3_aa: ASSQDQGIQETQY

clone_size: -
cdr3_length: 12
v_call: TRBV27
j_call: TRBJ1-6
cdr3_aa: ASSLRDSFSPLH

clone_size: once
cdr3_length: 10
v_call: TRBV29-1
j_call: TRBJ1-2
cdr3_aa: SVGQEYYGYT

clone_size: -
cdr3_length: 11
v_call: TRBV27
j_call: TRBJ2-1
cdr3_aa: ASRWTVYNEQF

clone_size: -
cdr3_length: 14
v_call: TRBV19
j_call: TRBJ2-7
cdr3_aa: ASSIRLSEGAYEQY

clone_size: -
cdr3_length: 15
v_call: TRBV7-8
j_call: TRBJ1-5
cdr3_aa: ASSLGVRGDGNQPQH

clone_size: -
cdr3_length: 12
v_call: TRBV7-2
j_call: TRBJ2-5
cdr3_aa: ASSLEPRGETQY